This TCR beta chain was identified during a study of cytomegalovirus exposure and HLA in healthy donors. On this clone: Its target is not known.

Overall study results and limits: A later analysis by the authors found several of the most significant clusters apparently linked to common viral pathogens. A prior analysis recorded that most TCR beta V segments were productive about 87% or about 30% of the time.

PCR was performed using 60 Vbeta and 13 Jbeta primers. Here immunoSEQ multiplex PCR was the method, and the copy in TCRdb shows in-frame clones only, minus some. The data hold roughly 180,000 clones, with around 80% observed a single time. This CDR3 is built from 18 residues. The V and J ends lost 5 bases and 5 bases respectively, with 24 bases between them. Germline V gene data show CDR1 as MDHEN and CDR2 as SYDVKM. The clonotype was recovered from a male donor in good health and CMV-seronegative. Sequencing was carried out using PBMCs. The rearrangement uses TRBV28 and TRBJ2-2; D may be TRBD2 (5 bases). CDR3 coding DNA: TGTGCCAGCAGTCTCCGGCGGGCTTCCAAGAGGGTGACCGGGGAGCTGTTTTTT. Translated: CASSLRRASKRVTGELFF.